These T cell receptor beta chains were read from a single sample in a study of blood T cell repertoires in COVID-19. Repertoires were generated with immunoSEQ multiplex PCR, while TCRdb's copy carries only in-frame clones and drops some. The sample lists about 97,000 clones; about 90% were seen once. Sequences were obtained from peripheral blood. The receptors come from a man in his forties or fifties with acute or convalescent COVID-19. Each CDR3 is given with its conserved first and last residue. A D gene is named only where the DNA matches it firmly. The listing skips clone size in some rows; elsewhere it reads once, few, many or a size class.

clone_size j_call v_call d_call cdr3_aa cdr3_nt
few TRBJ2-2 TRBV7-3 TRBD2 CASSLTPLAVNTGELFF TGTGCCAGCAGCTTAACCCCCCTAGCGGTGAACACCGGGGAGCTGTTTTTT
- TRBJ2-1 TRBV7-7 - CASSPGVSYNEQFF TGTGCCAGCTCCCCGGGGGTATCCTACAATGAGCAGTTCTTC
- TRBJ1-2 TRBV18 TRBD1 CASSRGTGPYGYTF TGTGCCAGCTCACGAGGGACAGGGCCCTATGGCTACACCTTC
- TRBJ2-3 TRBV9 - CASSDTRGPFGPLRTDTQYF TGTGCCAGCAGCGACACCAGAGGGCCCTTCGGCCCCCTCCGTACAGATACGCAGTATTTT
- TRBJ1-4 TRBV5-4 - CASSLQGPTNEKLFF TGTGCCAGCAGCTTGCAGGGGCCAACTAATGAAAAACTGTTTTTT
- TRBJ2-2 TRBV9 TRBD1 CASRAGTGLTGELFF TGTGCCAGCAGAGCCGGGACAGGACTCACCGGGGAGCTGTTTTTT
- TRBJ1-3 TRBV7-9 TRBD1 CASSSDRATNTIYF TGTGCCAGCAGCTCGGACAGGGCGACAAACACCATATATTTT
- TRBJ1-2 TRBV12-3/TRBV12-4 - CASSLPGQGYTF TGTGCCAGCAGTTTGCCTGGGCAAGGCTACACCTTC
- TRBJ1-4 TRBV5-8 TRBD1 CASSAGRGPTNEKLFF TGTGCCAGCAGCGCGGGAAGGGGGCCAACTAATGAAAAACTGTTTTTT
- TRBJ1-2 TRBV7-8 TRBD1 CASSRAGGYGYTF TGTGCCAGCAGCCGAGCAGGGGGCTATGGCTACACCTTC
once TRBJ1-5 TRBV27 - CASSSQGSGQPQHF TGTGCCAGCAGTTCACAGGGCAGCGGTCAGCCCCAGCATTTT
- TRBJ2-3 TRBV28 TRBD2 CASSLFGTSGGDTDTQYF TGTGCCAGCAGTTTGTTTGGGACTAGCGGGGGGGACACAGATACGCAGTATTTT
- TRBJ1-5 TRBV5-1 - CASSLAPGDNQPQHF TGCGCCAGCAGCTTGGCGCCAGGGGACAATCAGCCCCAGCATTTT
- TRBJ1-5 TRBV28 - CASSRTDSSNQPQHF TGTGCCAGCAGCCGAACGGACAGTAGCAATCAGCCCCAGCATTTT
- TRBJ2-4 TRBV5-6 TRBD1 CASSPGQGLVNIQYF TGTGCCAGCAGCCCCGGACAGGGTCTTGTCAACATTCAGTACTTC
few TRBJ1-5 TRBV19 - CASSYGAIANQPQHF TGTGCCAGTTCATACGGAGCGATTGCAAATCAGCCCCAGCATTTT
- TRBJ1-2 TRBV7-2 - CASSLAPGPYGYTF TGTGCCAGCAGCTTAGCTCCAGGCCCCTATGGCTACACCTTC
- TRBJ1-2 TRBV3-1/TRBV3-2 - CASSDPGTGGYTF TGTGCCAGCAGCGACCCTGGAACAGGTGGCTACACCTTC
- TRBJ1-2 TRBV12-3/TRBV12-4 - CASSSYGYTF TGTGCCAGCAGTTCATATGGCTACACCTTC
- TRBJ1-1 TRBV25-1 - CASSEGRGLTEAFF TGTGCCAGCAGTGAAGGTAGGGGACTTACTGAAGCTTTCTTT
- TRBJ1-2 TRBV19 - CASKEGTNYGYTF TGTGCCAGTAAAGAGGGGACAAACTATGGCTACACCTTC
- TRBJ2-1 TRBV23-1 - CASRAEEGYEQFF TGCGCCAGCAGGGCGGAGGAGGGTTATGAGCAGTTCTTC
- TRBJ1-5 TRBV2 TRBD1 CASSRQGGNQPQHF TGTGCCAGCAGTAGACAGGGGGGCAATCAGCCCCAGCATTTT
- TRBJ1-3 TRBV19 TRBD1 CASSTRQGLISGNTIYF TGTGCCAGTAGTACAAGACAGGGGCTCATCTCTGGAAACACCATATATTTT
once TRBJ2-7 TRBV10-2 TRBD1 CASRTISFGQGAYEQYF TGCGCCAGCAGAACCATATCCTTCGGACAGGGGGCTTACGAGCAGTACTTC
- TRBJ2-1 TRBV6-4 - CASSLYSLNEQFF TGTGCCAGCAGTTTATACTCCCTCAATGAGCAGTTCTTC
- TRBJ1-1 TRBV7-3 - CASSSLVGITEAFF TGTGCCAGCAGCTCTCTAGTTGGAATCACTGAAGCTTTCTTT
- TRBJ1-5 TRBV2 - CASSEFRAQGQPQHF TGTGCCAGCAGTGAATTCAGGGCTCAAGGGCAGCCCCAGCATTTT
- TRBJ1-5 TRBV9 - CASNSEGGHGQPQHF TGTGCCAGCAATAGCGAGGGGGGGCATGGTCAGCCCCAGCATTTT
few TRBJ2-5 TRBV4-1 - CASSQDGRQGTQYF TGCGCCAGCAGCCAAGATGGCCGACAAGGGACCCAGTACTTC
- TRBJ1-2 TRBV20-1 - CSASIGANYGYTF TGCAGTGCTAGTATAGGGGCTAACTATGGCTACACCTTC
- TRBJ1-5 TRBV27 TRBD1 CASSMTGASNQPQHF TGTGCCAGCAGCATGACAGGGGCAAGCAATCAGCCCCAGCATTTT
- TRBJ2-5 TRBV5-1 - CASSSMGRGQETQYF TGCGCCAGCAGCTCGATGGGACGGGGGCAAGAGACCCAGTACTTC
- TRBJ1-1 TRBV5-6 - CASTDEFGPETEAFF TGTGCCAGCACTGACGAGTTTGGCCCGGAGACTGAAGCTTTCTTT
- TRBJ2-3 TRBV5-4 - CASSFAGFGPDTQYF TGTGCCAGCAGCTTCGCAGGGTTTGGTCCAGATACGCAGTATTTT
- TRBJ2-5 TRBV29-1 - CSVEDRGGGGQETQYF TGCAGCGTTGAAGATCGTGGGGGAGGGGGCCAAGAGACCCAGTACTTC
- TRBJ1-1 TRBV6-2/TRBV6-3 - CASSYSRRETLVNTEAFF TGTGCCAGCAGTTACTCTAGGCGGGAGACCTTGGTGAACACTGAAGCTTTCTTT
- TRBJ2-7 TRBV14 TRBD1 CASSQTGQANNEQYF TGTGCCAGCAGCCAAACTGGACAGGCTAATAACGAGCAGTACTTC
- TRBJ2-7 TRBV6-5 - CASSTGPYEQYF TGTGCCAGCAGTACAGGGCCCTACGAGCAGTACTTC
- TRBJ2-1 TRBV3-1/TRBV3-2 TRBD2 CASSQGTSGNNEQFF TGTGCCAGCAGCCAAGGGACTAGCGGAAACAATGAGCAGTTCTTC